The 19 T cell receptor beta chains below were found in one sample sequenced in a study of T cell clonotyping in hematopoietic cell transplantation. Only in-frame clones appear in the TCRdb table, and some are missing; sequencing was by immunoSEQ multiplex PCR. The table lists about 16,000 clones, about 92% of them singletons. Documented time point: recipient sample about 28 days before transplant, after cytoreduction. The sequences come from peripheral blood mononuclear cells, collected before stem cell transplant. The receptors derive from a young man with biphenotypic leukemia. Some clones in this sample may be carry-over from other donors' samples.

The CDR3 loop reads CASSLYGQGDTEAFF. The CDR3 coding sequence is TGTGCCAGCAGCTTATATGGACAGGGCGACACTGAAGCTTTCTTT. This chain joins TRBV7-3 and TRBJ1-1, with 8 bases that match TRBD1. There are 15 residues in the CDR3. Per the germline V gene, CDR1 is SGHTA and CDR2 is FQGTGA. The J segment lost 3 bases and the V segment lost 2 bases, leaving 5 bases of the junction unmatched.

This rearrangement joins TRBV9 to TRBJ1-1; D may be TRBD1 (5 bases). This CDR3 is built from 15 residues. V shed 4 bases and J shed 3 bases, with 16 bases lying between them. The germline V gene encodes CDR1 SGDLS and CDR2 YYNGEE. Here the CDR3 reads CASSPPGNTDTEAFF. In DNA form, the CDR3 reads TGTGCCAGCAGCCCCCCAGGGAACACAGACACTGAAGCTTTCTTT. The full variable domain, rest sourced from reference TRBV9 and TRBJ1-1, is DSGVTQTPKHLITATGQRVTLRCSPRSGDLSVYWYQQSLDQGLQFLIQYYNGEERAKGNILERFSAQQFPDLHSELNLSSLELGDSALYFCASSPPGNTDTEAFFGQGTRLTVV.

The chain joins TRBV9 to TRBJ1-5, with D hard to call. V lost 2 bases to trimming and J lost 3 bases, with 6 bases between them. CDR3 length equals 13 residues. Germline assignment: CDR1 SGDLS and CDR2 YYNGEE. The CDR3 bases are TGTGCCAGCAGCGTCACCGCCAATCAGCCCCAGCATTTT. This gives the protein CASSVTANQPQHF.

The chain links TRBV6-1 to TRBJ2-3; the D gene is possibly TRBD2 (7 bases). The CDR3 contains 16 residues. Trimming stripped 1 base from V and 2 bases from J, with 13 bases between. Germline V CDR1 and CDR2: MNHNS, SASEGT. Here the CDR3 reads CASSEVGGGTTDTQYF. CDR3 nucleotide sequence: TGTGCCAGCAGTGAAGTTGGCGGGGGCACCACAGATACGCAGTATTTT.

This sequence joins TRBV21-1 and TRBJ1-1; the table calls TRBD1, which could not be checked here. TRBV21-1 is classified as a pseudogene. CDR3 size: 14 residues. CDR3 protein: CASRGDRAVVRAFF. The CDR3, as DNA: TGTGCCAGCAGGGGAGACAGGGCCGTTGTGAGAGCTTTCTTT.

The V call is TRBV28, the J call TRBJ2-5, with 7 nucleotides matching TRBD2. There are 16 residues in the CDR3. Per germline, CDR1 MDHEN and CDR2 SYDVKM. V was pared by 5 bases and J by 1 base, with 10 bases of the junction left unmatched. The CDR3 bases are TGTGCCAGCAGTAAGAATGGCGGGGGTTTCCAAGAGACCCAGTACTTC. Protein product: CASSKNGGGFQETQYF.

The chain combines TRBV6-5 with TRBJ2-1; 8 nucleotides line up with TRBD2. This CDR3 comprises 16 residues. V shed 4 bases, J shed 4 bases, and the junction held 9 bases outside the gene matches. The germline CDR1 and CDR2 sequences are MNHEY and SVGAGI. The CDR3 loop is CASSSGAGGLYNEQFF. The CDR3 DNA reads as TGTGCCAGCAGTTCAGGGGCGGGGGGCCTATACAATGAGCAGTTCTTC.

The chain uses TRBV14 and TRBJ2-5; D call uncertain. Per germline, CDR1 SGHDN and CDR2 FVKESK. Trimming removed 4 bases at V and 2 bases at J, with 14 bases between. This CDR3 contains 15 residues. CDR3 sequence: CASSPFGARQETQYF. CDR3 nucleotides: TGTGCCAGCAGCCCTTTCGGAGCCCGGCAAGAGACCCAGTACTTC.

V gene TRBV6-5 combines with J gene TRBJ2-1, with 9 bases lining up with TRBD1. The CDR3 spans 14 residues. After removal of 7 bases from V and 8 bases from J, the junction contained 9 bases not matched to a gene. Germline CDR1 MNHEY, CDR2 SVGAGI. CDR3 region: CASTPGQGIDEQFF. DNA of the CDR3: TGTGCCAGCACTCCGGGACAGGGAATCGATGAGCAGTTCTTC.

The rearrangement joins TRBV7-9 to TRBJ1-2; 8 nucleotides line up with TRBD1. J gave up 4 bases and V 5 bases, and 6 bases lay outside the gene matches. Germline values: CDR1 SEHNR, CDR2 FQNEAQ (reference sequence). The CDR3 runs 14 residues. The CDR3 DNA reads TGTGCCAGCAGCGTCCAGGGGGCCCCCTATGGCTACACCTTC. It yields the protein CASSVQGAPYGYTF.

The V and J genes are TRBV2 and TRBJ1-2, with D perhaps matching TRBD1 (6 bases). Between the trimmed V and J ends, which lost 4 bases and 5 bases, there was a span of 17 bases. This CDR3 is 15 amino acids long. The germline gives CDR1 SNHLY, CDR2 FYNNEI. The CDR3 here is CASSANAGVWYGYTF. The CDR3 bases are TGTGCCAGCAGTGCAAATGCAGGGGTATGGTATGGCTACACCTTC. The variable domain in full, with the rest retrieved from reference TRBV2 and TRBJ1-2, is EPEVTQTPSHQVTQMGQEVILRCVPISNHLYFYWYRQILGQKVEFLVSFYNNEISEKSEIFDDQFSVERPDGSNFTLKIRSTKLEDSAMYFCASSANAGVWYGYTFGSGTRLTVV.

The V call is TRBV19, the J call TRBJ1-6; 8 nucleotides agree with TRBD1. Trimming removed 10 bases from V and 5 bases from J; junction bases left unmatched: 4. The CDR3 length is 13 residues. The germline V gene encodes CDR1 LNHDA and CDR2 SQIVND (reference sequence). CDR3 loop: CATMDRDNSPLHF. For the CDR3, the DNA is TGTGCCACCATGGACAGGGATAATTCACCCCTCCACTTT.

Only one count was recorded for this clone. The chain uses TRBV29-1 and TRBJ2-5, with TRBD2 matching over 16 bases. The CDR3 length is 16 residues. The trim removed 4 bases at V and 4 bases at J, leaving 6 bases unmatched. Germline CDR1 and CDR2: SQVTM and ANQGSEA. CDR3 nucleotide sequence: TGCAGCGTTGCAGGGACTAGCGGGGGGGTTCGAGAGACCCAGTACTTC. This gives the protein CSVAGTSGGVRETQYF. The whole variable domain, remainder taken from reference TRBV29-1 and TRBJ2-5, is SAVISQKPSRDICQRGTSLTIQCQVDSQVTMMFWYRQQPGQSLTLIATANQGSEATYESGFVIDKFPISRPNLTFSTLTVSNMSPEDSSIYLCSVAGTSGGVRETQYFGPGTRLLVL.

This chain connects TRBV5-8 to TRBJ2-1; 9 positions match TRBD1. The junction had 8 bases not matched to a gene; V was cut back by 3 bases and J by 7 bases. CDR3 length equals 15 residues. Germline V CDR1 and CDR2: SGHTS, YDEGEE. CDR3 protein: CASSSLGTGTNEQFF. CDR3 bases: TGTGCCAGCAGCTCTTTAGGGACAGGGACTAATGAGCAGTTCTTC.

V is TRBV4-3 and J is TRBJ2-2, with 10 positions matching TRBD2. The V gene's germline CDR1 is LGHNA and CDR2 YSLEER. V dropped 3 bases and J dropped 4; count of bases not matched to a gene: 8. The CDR3 is 17 residues long. The CDR3 sequence is CASSQNSGGYSTGELFF. The CDR3 coding sequence is TGCGCCAGCAGCCAGAATAGCGGGGGGTACAGCACCGGGGAGCTGTTTTTT.

The V and J genes are TRBV6-5 and TRBJ2-7, with TRBD2 as a possible D gene (5 bases). With 5 bases removed from V and 2 bases from J, the gap between germline ends came to 13 bases. The germline V gene encodes CDR1 MNHEY and CDR2 SVGAGI. The CDR3 is made up of 14 amino acids. The DNA of the CDR3 is TGTGCCAGCAGTGGCCCGGGGATGACCTACGAGCAGTACTTC. It codes for CASSGPGMTYEQYF.

This chain joins TRBV19 and TRBJ2-1, with D uncertain. V lost 8 bases and J 1 base, leaving 12 bases between the germline ends. This CDR3 region has 14 residues. Looked up from germline, CDR1 is LNHDA and CDR2 is SQIVND (reference sequence). In DNA form, the CDR3 reads TGTGCCAGTCACGCGGTGTCTTCCTACAATGAGCAGTTCTTC. It encodes CASHAVSSYNEQFF. The full variable domain, completed using reference TRBV19 and TRBJ2-1, is DGGITQSPKYLFRKEGQNVTLSCEQNLNHDAMYWYRQDPGQGLRLIYYSQIVNDFQKGDIAEGYSVSREKKESFPLTVTSAQKNPTAFYLCASHAVSSYNEQFFGPGTRLTVL.

The chain uses TRBV5-8 and TRBJ2-3, with D unclear. Germline CDR1 is SGHTS and CDR2 is YDEGEE. V lost 4 bases to trimming and J lost 6 bases, with 12 bases between them. This CDR3 spans 13 amino acids. Here the CDR3 reads CASSPGSEDTQYF. The DNA for the CDR3 is TGTGCCAGCAGCCCTGGGTCTGAGGATACGCAGTATTTT.

A single count supports this clone. The CDR3 region has the DNA TGTGCCAGCACCAACAGGGGGCGCTCGGATACTGAAGCTTTCTTT. Translating it yields CASTNRGRSDTEAFF. The V gene is TRBV7-2, the J gene TRBJ1-1, with 9 bases matching TRBD1. CDR1 is SGHTA, CDR2 FQGNSA, per germline. The CDR3 runs 15 residues. V gave up 7 bases and J gave up 5 bases; unmatched junction bases: 11.